A selection of T cell receptor beta chains follows, all from one sample in a study of blood T cell repertoires in COVID-19. The assay was immunoSEQ multiplex PCR, and TCRdb's table has in-frame clones only and misses some. The profile shows some 300,000 clones, about nine tenths of them singletons. The sequencing sample was made of PBMCs or T cells enriched from blood (not recorded which). The receptors originated from a man aged 30 to 39 who had recovered from COVID-19. The CDR3 runs from the conserved cysteine through the conserved F or W. D genes are given only for firm matches. Size tells how often a clone was seen (once, few, many) or the class of an expanded clone, and some rows leave it out.

D,J,V,size,CDR3,DNA
TRBD1,TRBJ1-1,TRBV7-9,.,CASSLGQGYTEAFF,TGTGCCAGCAGCCTGGGACAGGGCTACACTGAAGCTTTCTTT
.,TRBJ1-4,TRBV5-1,.,CASSLATGATNEKLFF,TGCGCCAGCAGCTTGGCGACAGGTGCAACTAATGAAAAACTGTTTTTT
TRBD1,TRBJ1-4,TRBV28,.,CASSLPDRGGKKLFF,TGTGCCAGCAGTTTACCCGACAGGGGTGGTAAAAAACTGTTTTTT
TRBD2,TRBJ2-3,TRBV3-1/TRBV3-2,few,CASSQATSGSTDTQYF,TGTGCCAGCAGCCAAGCCACTAGCGGAAGCACAGATACGCAGTATTTT
.,TRBJ2-3,TRBV6-5,.,CASSLLQGPDTQYF,TGTGCCAGCAGTTTACTACAGGGCCCAGATACGCAGTATTTT
TRBD1,TRBJ1-6,TRBV5-1,.,CASSSQGVNNSPLHF,TGCGCCAGCAGCTCGCAGGGGGTCAATAATTCACCCCTCCACTTT
TRBD1,TRBJ1-2,TRBV7-9,few,CASSPTRTGANYGYTF,TGTGCCAGCAGCCCAACCCGGACAGGAGCTAACTATGGCTACACCTTC
TRBD1,TRBJ1-2,TRBV5-6,.,CASSYYRGHGYTF,TGTGCCAGCAGCTACTACAGGGGCCATGGCTACACCTTC
.,TRBJ2-2,TRBV27,.,CASSPGTLNTGELFF,TGTGCCAGCAGCCCCGGGACACTGAACACCGGGGAGCTGTTTTTT
TRBD2,TRBJ2-7,TRBV7-8,.,CASSPEGLAGNKQYF,TGTGCCAGCAGCCCAGAGGGACTAGCGGGAAATAAGCAGTACTTC
.,TRBJ1-2,TRBV11-2,.,CASGTGYNYGYTF,TGTGCCAGCGGAACAGGTTATAACTATGGCTACACCTTC
.,TRBJ2-7,TRBV19,.,CASSITDRAEQYF,TGTGCCAGTAGTATTACAGATCGTGCCGAGCAGTACTTC
TRBD1,TRBJ1-6,TRBV14,.,CASSRGTDYNSPLHF,TGTGCCAGCAGCCGCGGGACAGATTATAATTCACCCCTCCACTTT
.,TRBJ2-2,TRBV12-3/TRBV12-4,.,CASSPGVTGELFF,TGTGCCAGCAGCCCAGGGGTCACCGGGGAGCTGTTTTTT
.,TRBJ1-4,TRBV11-2,.,CASSLSRATNEKLFF,TGTGCCAGCAGCTTATCACGAGCAACTAATGAAAAACTGTTTTTT
.,TRBJ2-1,TRBV6-2/TRBV6-3,.,CASSYSPAWRGHYNEQFF,TGTGCCAGCAGTTACTCCCCAGCCTGGAGGGGGCACTACAATGAGCAGTTCTTC
.,TRBJ1-6,TRBV2,few,CASRRTGTRRTGSYNSPLHF,TGTGCCAGCAGGAGAACGGGGACACGTAGAACCGGCTCCTATAATTCACCCCTCCACTTT
TRBD2,TRBJ2-3,TRBV6-2/TRBV6-3,.,CASSYGGGTDTQYF,TGTGCCAGCAGTTACGGCGGGGGGACAGATACGCAGTATTTT
.,TRBJ2-7,TRBV7-9,.,CASSLDRLTYEQYF,TGTGCCAGCAGCTTAGACAGGCTAACCTACGAGCAGTACTTC
.,TRBJ2-3,TRBV2,.,CASSEQGSSTDTQYF,TGTGCCAGCAGTGAACAGGGGTCTAGCACAGATACGCAGTATTTT
.,TRBJ2-1,TRBV24-1,.,CATSEQLAWEQFF,TGTGCCACCAGTGAACAACTAGCTTGGGAGCAGTTCTTC
.,TRBJ2-7,TRBV30,few,CASQGGRYEQYF,TGTGCCTCCCAGGGTGGGAGGTACGAGCAGTACTTC
TRBD1,TRBJ1-2,TRBV3-1/TRBV3-2,.,CASSQAPGQGARGYTF,TGTGCCAGCAGCCAAGCGCCAGGGCAGGGGGCCCGTGGCTACACCTTC
TRBD2,TRBJ2-1,TRBV11-3,.,CASSLGPVGRAANEQFF,TGTGCCAGCAGCTTAGGCCCTGTCGGGAGGGCCGCCAATGAGCAGTTCTTC
.,TRBJ1-4,TRBV4-1,few,CASSQVIRTTNEKLFF,TGCGCCAGCAGCCAAGTTATCAGGACAACTAATGAAAAACTGTTTTTT
.,TRBJ2-7,TRBV28,.,CASSLSQGQQYF,TGTGCCAGCAGTTTATCCCAGGGCCAGCAGTACTTC
.,TRBJ2-3,TRBV27,.,CASSSDSYFTDTQYF,TGTGCCAGCAGTTCCGACAGCTATTTCACAGATACGCAGTATTTT
TRBD1,TRBJ1-2,TRBV3-1/TRBV3-2,.,CASSPHRGYGYTF,TGTGCCAGCAGCCCCCACAGGGGGTATGGCTACACCTTC